The 14 T cell receptor beta chains below come from one sample, sequenced in a study of T-cell reconstitution after alpha-beta-depleted transplantation in children (dated by TCRdb to between 2015 and 2016). The library was obtained by PCR. Sequencing was performed on an Illumina HiSeq 2500. Molecular barcoding was employed in the preparation of TCR libraries, with unique molecular identifiers being used to normalize TCRbeta repertoire quantification. TCRdb reprocessed the public reads (quality trimming at Q25 with fastp, clone calling with MiXCR) and kept in-frame beta chains. Every entry covers one CDR3 protein and lists the most common genes and DNA from its rows. For this sample the table gives tens of thousands of distinct CDR3 sequences, of which around 50% were detected only once. In total, the top ten clones hold around two fifths of the sample. Interpreted using the paper, the treatment or condition label stands for: allogeneic hematopoietic cell transplantation with graft depleted of TCRalphabeta T cells and CD19 B cells.

The sequencing used peripheral blood, collected before TCRalphabeta/CD19-depleted stem cell transplant. The receptors were gathered from a boy younger than two with SCID, due to receive a stem cell transplant.

This rearrangement joins TRBV4-2 to TRBJ2-3; maybe TRBD2 (6 bases). The CDR3 is 15 residues long. Germline-derived CDR1 and CDR2 are LGHNA and YNFKEQ. V lost 0 bases and J lost 1, with 8 bases in between. The DNA of the CDR3 is TGTGCCAGCAGCCAAGAAGCTAGCGGCACAGATACGCAGTATTTT. Protein: CASSQEASGTDTQYF.

The chain employs TRBV18 and TRBJ2-3; no reliable D call. The CDR3 totals 13 residues. Trimming took 0 bases from V and 6 from J, leaving 7 bases between them. The germline V gene encodes CDR1 KGHSH and CDR2 LQKENI. CDR3 residues: CASSPPQADTQYF. For the CDR3, the DNA is TGTGCCAGCTCACCACCGCAGGCGGATACGCAGTATTTT.

J is TRBJ1-4 and V is TRBV7-2; possibly TRBD1 for D (5 bases). With 5 bases removed from V and 5 bases from J, the gap between germline ends came to 12 bases. The germline V gene encodes CDR1 SGHTA and CDR2 FQGNSA. This CDR3 is built from 14 residues. CDR3 amino acids: CASSVRAANEKLFF. The CDR3, as DNA: TGTGCCAGCAGCGTCAGGGCAGCGAATGAAAAACTGTTTTTT.

The chain recombines TRBV3-1 with TRBJ1-1; D remains ambiguous. The CDR3 spans 16 residues. Trimming removed 1 base at V and 2 bases at J, with 14 bases between. Germline CDR1 reads LGHDT; CDR2 reads YNNKEL (reference sequence). DNA of the CDR3: TGTGCCAGCAGCCAAGTCGCAACAGACCTTAACACTGAAGCTTTCTTT. As protein: CASSQVATDLNTEAFF.

The rearrangement joins TRBV5-1 to TRBJ1-1, with D possibly being TRBD1 (6 bases). The CDR3 contains 14 residues. Trimming stripped 4 bases from V and 2 bases from J, with 12 bases between. Germline CDR1 SGHRS, CDR2 YFSETQ. The CDR3 loop reads CASSQVGGNTEAFF. The CDR3 nucleotides are TGCGCCAGCAGCCAGGTGGGGGGCAACACTGAAGCTTTCTTT. Drawing the rest from reference TRBV5-1 and TRBJ1-1, the complete variable domain is KAGVTQTPRYLIKTRGQQVTLSCSPISGHRSVSWYQQTPGQGLQFLFEYFSETQRNKGNFPGRFSGRQFSNSRSEMNVSTLELGDSALYLCASSQVGGNTEAFFGQGTRLTVV.

The table lists this clonotype with many counts. The genes are TRBV7-6 and TRBJ1-2; TRBD1 might be the D (6 bases). This CDR3 region has 14 residues. V was trimmed by 0 bases and J by 6 bases, leaving 11 bases between them. Germline V gene lookup returns CDR1 SGHVS and CDR2 FNYEAQ. This CDR3 is CASSLAGGANGYTF. CDR3 DNA sequence: TGTGCCAGCAGCTTAGCGGGGGGGGCCAATGGCTACACCTTC.

The CDR3 bases are TGTGCCAGCAGCTTAGTTGGCGAGACCCAGTACTTC. Its translation is CASSLVGETQYF. The chain links TRBV7-6 to TRBJ2-5; no clear D gene. The V end lost 1 base, the J end lost 5 bases, and 5 bases lay between the germline ends. Germline CDR1 SGHVS, CDR2 FNYEAQ. CDR3 size: 12 residues.

This rearrangement joins TRBV7-2 to TRBJ1-6; D is unresolved. Germline values: CDR1 SGHTA, CDR2 FQGNSA. The V end was cut by 1 base, the J end by 4 bases, with 5 bases between. This CDR3 is 14 amino acids long. The CDR3 DNA reads as TGTGCCAGCAGCTTAGGAATGTATAATTCACCCCTCCACTTT. This codes for CASSLGMYNSPLHF.

The chain joins TRBV7-3 to TRBJ2-3, with D perhaps matching TRBD2 (5 bases). V was pared by 3 bases and J by 4 bases, with 14 bases between. Germline V gene lookup returns CDR1 SGHTA and CDR2 FQGTGA. This CDR3 contains 15 residues. The CDR3 region has the DNA TGTGCCAGCAGCTTCGGGGTGATCGGTGCAGATACGCAGTATTTT. This codes for CASSFGVIGADTQYF.

V gene TRBV4-1 combines with J gene TRBJ2-3; TRBD2 aligns across 10 bases. V trimming: 4 bases; J trimming: 1 base; junction bases outside the gene matches: 11. Germline V gives CDR1 MGHRA, CDR2 YSYEKL. This CDR3 region has 18 residues. CDR3 in amino acids: CASSRTGLAISGTDTQYF. CDR3 in DNA: TGCGCCAGCAGCCGGACGGGACTAGCGATCTCGGGCACAGATACGCAGTATTTT.

V and J are TRBV20-1 and TRBJ2-5, with 11 bases lining up with TRBD2. The CDR3 has 18 residues. V shed 0 bases, J shed 5 bases, and the junction held 14 bases outside the gene matches. Germline V gene sequence: CDR1 DFQATT, CDR2 SNEGSKA (reference sequence). CDR3 amino acids: CSARDSGPSGGPGETQYF. Written as DNA, the CDR3 is TGCAGTGCTAGAGACTCAGGACCTAGCGGGGGGCCAGGGGAGACCCAGTACTTC.

The chain uses TRBV5-1 and TRBJ2-5; tentative D call: TRBD1 (5 bases). The CDR3 is made up of 15 amino acids. Germline V CDR1 and CDR2: SGHRS, YFSETQ. Trimming removed 0 bases from V and 2 bases from J, with 11 bases in between. CDR3 coding DNA: TGCGCCAGCAGCTTGGTACCAGGGCAACAAGAGACCCAGTACTTC. It specifies CASSLVPGQQETQYF.

The gene calls are TRBV12-3 or TRBV12-4 and TRBJ1-3; the match to TRBD1 covers 7 bases. V shed 3 bases, J shed 4 bases, and the junction held 3 bases outside the gene matches. There are 14 residues in the CDR3. The CDR3 DNA sequence: TGTGCCAGCAGTTTGACAGGGATGGGAAACACCATATATTTT. The encoded protein is CASSLTGMGNTIYF.

DNA for the CDR3: TGTGCCAGCAGCTTAGGAGGACTAGCGGGGAGCACAGATACGCAGTATTTT. It is translated as CASSLGGLAGSTDTQYF. The V call is TRBV7-8, the J call TRBJ2-3; 12 nucleotides line up with TRBD2. The CDR3 consists of 17 residues. V lost 1 base and J lost 0; bases outside the gene matches: 2. Germline values: CDR1 SGHVS, CDR2 FQNEAQ.